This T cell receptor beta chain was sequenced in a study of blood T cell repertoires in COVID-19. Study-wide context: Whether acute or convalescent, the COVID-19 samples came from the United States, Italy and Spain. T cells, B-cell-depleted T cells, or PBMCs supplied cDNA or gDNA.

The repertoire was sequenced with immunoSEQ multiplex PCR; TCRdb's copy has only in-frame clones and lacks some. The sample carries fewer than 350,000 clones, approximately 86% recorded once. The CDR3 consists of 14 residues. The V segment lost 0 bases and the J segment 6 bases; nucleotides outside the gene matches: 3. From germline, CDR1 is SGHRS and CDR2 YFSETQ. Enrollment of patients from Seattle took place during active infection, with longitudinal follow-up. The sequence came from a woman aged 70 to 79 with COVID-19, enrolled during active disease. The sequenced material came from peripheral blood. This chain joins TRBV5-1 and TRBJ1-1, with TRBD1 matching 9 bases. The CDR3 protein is CASSLAGTGPEAFF. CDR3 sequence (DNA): TGCGCCAGCAGCTTGGCCGGGACAGGGCCTGAAGCTTTCTTT.